This TCR beta chain was recovered during a study of blood T cell repertoires in COVID-19. On the study more broadly: COVID-19 samples collected from the United States, Italy and Spain covered acute and convalescent phases. PBMCs, B-cell-depleted T cells, or T cells were the source of the cDNA or gDNA that made up the material.

As originally analysed: Estimated nucleated cell counts came from reference gene primer amplification. The data were produced by immunoSEQ multiplex PCR, yet TCRdb's version contains in-frame clones alone and is incomplete. V, J and clone size were drawn from that table, and D and trimming were deduced from the DNA. The top ten hold approximately 8.3% of the sample, which has around 74,000 clones, roughly 89% seen once. The CDR3 has 16 residues. J gave up 9 bases and V 6 bases, and 16 bases lay outside the gene matches. Germline CDR1 is MDHEN and CDR2 is SYDVKM. This sequence joins TRBV28 and TRBJ1-5; 8 positions match TRBD1. The receptor was derived from a man aged 30 to 39 with acute or convalescent COVID-19. The specimen sequenced was peripheral blood. The CDR3 sequence: CASRTGQGDRRRPQHF. The CDR3 nucleotides read TGTGCCAGCAGAACTGGACAGGGTGACCGCCGGCGGCCCCAGCATTTT.